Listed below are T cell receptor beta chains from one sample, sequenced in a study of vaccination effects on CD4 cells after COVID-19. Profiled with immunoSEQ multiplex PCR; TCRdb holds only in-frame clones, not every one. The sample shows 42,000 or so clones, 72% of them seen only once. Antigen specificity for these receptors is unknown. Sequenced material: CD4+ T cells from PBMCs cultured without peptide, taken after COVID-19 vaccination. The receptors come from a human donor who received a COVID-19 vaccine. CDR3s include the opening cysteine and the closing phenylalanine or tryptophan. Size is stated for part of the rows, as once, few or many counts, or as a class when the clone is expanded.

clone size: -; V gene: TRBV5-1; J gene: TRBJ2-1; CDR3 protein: CASSLAGWGQGPNNEQFF
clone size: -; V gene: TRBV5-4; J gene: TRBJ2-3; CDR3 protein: CASSPTSGPSTDTQYF
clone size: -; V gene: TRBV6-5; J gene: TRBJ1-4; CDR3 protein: CASSYWTGLNEKLFF
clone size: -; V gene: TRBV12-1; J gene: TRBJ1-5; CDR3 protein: CASSFLGYQPQHF
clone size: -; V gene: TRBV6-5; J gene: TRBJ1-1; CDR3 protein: CASTGSFTEAFF
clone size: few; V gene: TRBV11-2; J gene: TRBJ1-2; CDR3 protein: CASSPQGFWNGYTF
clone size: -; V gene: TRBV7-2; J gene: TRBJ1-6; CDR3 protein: CASSHGGGRGLDPLHF
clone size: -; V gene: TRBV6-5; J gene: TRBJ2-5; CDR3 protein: CASRAGQGYQETQYF
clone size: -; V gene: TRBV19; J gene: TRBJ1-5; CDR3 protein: CASDIGVSNQPQHF
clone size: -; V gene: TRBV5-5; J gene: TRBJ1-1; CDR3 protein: CASSLARGITEAFF
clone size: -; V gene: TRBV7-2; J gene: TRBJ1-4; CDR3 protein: CASSLDATNEKLFF
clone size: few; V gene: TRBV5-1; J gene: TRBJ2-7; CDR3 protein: CASSSRVGGSYEQYF
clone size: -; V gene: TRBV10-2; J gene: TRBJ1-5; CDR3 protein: CASSERDQPQHF
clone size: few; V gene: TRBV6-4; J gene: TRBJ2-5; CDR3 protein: CASSDSTSGQETQYF
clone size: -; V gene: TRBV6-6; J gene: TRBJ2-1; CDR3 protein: CASSLGQGIYNEQFF
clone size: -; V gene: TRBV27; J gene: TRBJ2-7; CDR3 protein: CASSGTGLYEQYF
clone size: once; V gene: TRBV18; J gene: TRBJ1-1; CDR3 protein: CASSLTGVDSTEAFF
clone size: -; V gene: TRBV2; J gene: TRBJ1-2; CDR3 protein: CASSVSQGGYGYTF
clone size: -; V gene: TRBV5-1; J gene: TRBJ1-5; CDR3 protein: CASSQGQPNQPQHF
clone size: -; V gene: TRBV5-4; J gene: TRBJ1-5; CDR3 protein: CASSLGPGGNQPQHF
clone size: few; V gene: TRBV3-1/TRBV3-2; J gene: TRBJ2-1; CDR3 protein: CASSQYIGGAYNEQFF
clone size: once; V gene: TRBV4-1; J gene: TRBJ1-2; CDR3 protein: CASSQVTGGRANYGYTF
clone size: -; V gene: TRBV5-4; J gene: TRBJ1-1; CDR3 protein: CASSRIDRNTEAFF
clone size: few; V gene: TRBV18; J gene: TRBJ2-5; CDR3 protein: CASSPRLNQETQYF
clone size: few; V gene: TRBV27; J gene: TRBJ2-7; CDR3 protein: CASSRGKYEQYF
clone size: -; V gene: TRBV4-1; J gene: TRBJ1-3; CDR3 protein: CASSQLGSSGNTIYF
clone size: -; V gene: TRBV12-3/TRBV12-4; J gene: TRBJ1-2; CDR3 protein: CASSQTLSYGYTF
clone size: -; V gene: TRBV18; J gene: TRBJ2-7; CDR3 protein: CASSNKGTTQTSEQYF
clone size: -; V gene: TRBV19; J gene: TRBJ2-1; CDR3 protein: CASSGLAGRAFGEQFF
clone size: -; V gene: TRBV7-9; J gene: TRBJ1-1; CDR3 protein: CASRPLDLGMNTEAFF
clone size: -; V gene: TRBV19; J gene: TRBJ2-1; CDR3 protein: CASSIGTTGVYNEQFF
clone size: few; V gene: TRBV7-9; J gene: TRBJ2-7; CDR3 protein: CASSYRDRGWFEQYF
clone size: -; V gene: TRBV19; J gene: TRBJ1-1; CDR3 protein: CASRPGSGNTEAFF
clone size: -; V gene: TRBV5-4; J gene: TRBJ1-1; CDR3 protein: CASSLEVGEAFF
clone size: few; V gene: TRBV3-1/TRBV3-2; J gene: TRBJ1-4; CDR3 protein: CASSEEGGVVEKLFF
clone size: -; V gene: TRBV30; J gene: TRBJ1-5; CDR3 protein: CAWSVQGDQPQHF
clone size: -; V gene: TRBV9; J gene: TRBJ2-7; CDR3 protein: CASSRREGPYEQYF
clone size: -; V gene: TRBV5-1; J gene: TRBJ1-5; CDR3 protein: CASSVGTGGDQPQHF
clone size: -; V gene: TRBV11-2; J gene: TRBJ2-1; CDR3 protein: CASSLDLAGGYYNGQFF
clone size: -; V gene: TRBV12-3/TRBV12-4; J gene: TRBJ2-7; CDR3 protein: CASSTGGVWYF
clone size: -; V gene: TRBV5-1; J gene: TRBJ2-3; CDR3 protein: CASGLAGGPGTDTQYF